The TCR beta chain described here comes from a study of long-term antiretroviral therapy in people with HIV. At survey level, the immunoSEQ assay was run in its v3.0 version. The assay was immunoSEQ multiplex PCR, and TCRdb's table has in-frame clones only and misses some. The table has approximately 16,000 clones, roughly 81% seen once. Per germline, CDR1 SQVTM and CDR2 ANQGSEA. V was pared by 1 base and J by 2 bases, with 12 bases between. CDR3 length: 15 amino acids. The rearrangement links TRBV29-1 to TRBJ2-1; TRBD1 is a possible D gene (7 bases). The sequence was collected from a woman aged 40-49 years with HIV. This specimen consisted of unsorted PBMCs, obtained 0.5 years after starting antiretroviral therapy. The CDR3 spells CSVEGRGRPYNEQFF. CDR3 nucleotide sequence: TGCAGCGTTGAAGGGAGGGGGCGGCCCTACAATGAGCAGTTCTTC.